Each of the 15 T cell receptor beta chains below was sequenced from the same sample in a study of early T cells in non-severe SARS-CoV-2 infection. TCRdb reanalysed the 5' RACE reads using MiXCR and keeps one entry per CDR3 protein. The profile covers tens of thousands of distinct CDR3 sequences, with 9% to 10% appearing a single time and around a sixth taken by the ten largest. This specimen was whole blood, taken at baseline. Receptor source: an adult who was a healthcare worker with PCR-confirmed SARS-CoV-2 infection or an uninfected control (not recorded which).

This clonotype was counted at least ten times. The rearrangement uses TRBV20-1 and TRBJ2-6; TRBD2 agrees at 7 bases. This CDR3 contains 14 residues. The V segment lost 6 bases and the J segment 4 bases; nucleotides outside the gene matches: 6. Germline V gene sequence: CDR1 DFQATT, CDR2 SNEGSKA (reference sequence). In DNA, the CDR3 is TGCAGTGCCGGGACTACCGGGGGGGCCAACGTCCTGACTTTC. It codes for CSAGTTGGANVLTF.

This clonotype has ten or more counts. V usage is TRBV19 and J usage is TRBJ1-1; TRBD1 agrees at 10 bases. V shed 4 bases and J 5 bases; nucleotides not matched to a gene: 4. CDR1 LNHDA and CDR2 SQIVND come from the germline V gene (reference sequence). This CDR3 is 14 amino acids long. The CDR3 DNA follows: TGTGCCAGTAGTACGACAGGGGGCCGGACTGAAGCTTTCTTT. Translated: CASSTTGGRTEAFF.

The V gene is TRBV28, the J gene TRBJ2-7; D uncertain. Per the germline V gene, CDR1 is MDHEN and CDR2 is SYDVKM. The CDR3 is made up of 13 amino acids. V lost 6 bases to trimming and J lost 0 bases, with 9 bases between them. The CDR3 DNA follows: TGTGCCAGCAGGCCCCCCGACTCCTACGAGCAGTACTTC. Its translation is CASRPPDSYEQYF.

The genes are TRBV7-2 and TRBJ2-3, with 12 bases aligning to TRBD2. V gave up 5 bases and J gave up 1 base; unmatched junction bases: 4. Per germline, CDR1 SGHTA and CDR2 FQGNSA. The CDR3 length is 16 residues. The CDR3 coding sequence is TGTGCCAGCAGCACTAGACTAGCGGGGGGCACAGATACGCAGTATTTT. It specifies CASSTRLAGGTDTQYF.

This clonotype was seen many times. V usage is TRBV20-1 and J usage is TRBJ1-2; weak D call: TRBD1 (5 bases). CDR1 and CDR2 (germline): DFQATT, SNEGSKA (reference sequence). The CDR3 spans 15 residues. Trimming took off 1 base at V and 7 bases at J, with 19 bases between the two ends. CDR3 protein: CSARVGTGSGGGYTF. The CDR3 DNA sequence: TGCAGTGCTAGAGTTGGAACAGGCAGTGGTGGTGGCTACACCTTC.

This clonotype showed up many times. The chain combines TRBV20-1 with TRBJ2-3; TRBD2 aligns across 13 bases. The CDR3 loop spans 19 amino acids. Germline CDR1 reads DFQATT; CDR2 reads SNEGSKA (reference sequence). V shed 5 bases, J shed 2 bases, and the junction held 16 bases outside the gene matches. This CDR3 is CSAGTGLAGVGAYTDTQYF. In nucleotides, the CDR3 is TGCAGTGCTGGGACCGGACTAGCGGGAGTGGGAGCTTACACAGATACGCAGTATTTT.

The sample holds many counts of this clonotype. The chain is built from TRBV5-1 and TRBJ1-4; 11 bases are a match to TRBD1. Trimming at V came to 0 bases and at J to 3 bases, leaving 4 bases not matched to a gene. The length of the CDR3 is 17 residues. CDR1 is SGHRS, CDR2 YFSETQ, per germline. The CDR3 loop is CASSLAGGQGANEKLFF. The CDR3 DNA reads as TGCGCCAGCAGCTTGGCCGGGGGACAGGGGGCTAATGAAAAACTGTTTTTT.

This clonotype was seen only a few times. The chain links TRBV7-2 to TRBJ2-7; a weak D match, TRBD2 (5 bases). The V gene lost 0 bases and the J gene lost 0 bases, with 6 bases spanning the gap. CDR1 and CDR2 (germline): SGHTA, FQGNSA. The CDR3 has 14 residues. CDR3 loop: CASSLALASYEQYF. In DNA form, the CDR3 reads TGTGCCAGCAGCTTAGCGCTAGCCTCCTACGAGCAGTACTTC.

V gene TRBV24-1 combines with J gene TRBJ1-5, with D hard to call. Germline CDR1 and CDR2: KGHDR and SFDVKD. V lost 3 bases and J 2 bases, leaving 10 bases between the germline ends. The CDR3 sequence is 15 residues long. Here the CDR3 DNA reads TGTGCCACCAGTGATCTTGAAGGCTGCAATCAGCCCCAGCATTTT. Protein sequence: CATSDLEGCNQPQHF.

The rearrangement links TRBV12-3 or TRBV12-4 to TRBJ2-7; 8 nucleotides line up with TRBD2. The J segment lost 3 bases and the V segment lost 3 bases, leaving 4 bases of the junction unmatched. The CDR3 is made up of 14 amino acids. CDR3 amino acids: CASSFREGNYEQYF. The CDR3 region has the DNA TGTGCCAGCAGTTTCCGGGAGGGGAACTACGAGCAGTACTTC.

This clonotype was seen ten or more times. This chain links TRBV19 with TRBJ1-5; D gene unclear. CDR1 is LNHDA, CDR2 SQIVND, per germline (reference sequence). Trimming removed 5 bases at V and 0 bases at J, with 8 bases between. This CDR3 spans 14 amino acids. For the CDR3, the DNA is TGTGCCAGTAGTCGGACGGATAGCAATCAGCCCCAGCATTTT. Amino acids: CASSRTDSNQPQHF.

This rearrangement joins TRBV28 to TRBJ1-5, with unresolved D. Trimming shortened V by 6 bases and J by 5 bases, and 20 bases separated the two germline ends. The CDR3 has 16 residues. Germline V CDR1 and CDR2: MDHEN, SYDVKM. The CDR3 bases are TGTGCCAGCAGCCGACTCAGGACTGCGTCTTATCAGCCCCAGCATTTT. It encodes CASSRLRTASYQPQHF.

This clonotype was seen at least ten times. The CDR3 is CAVGGGSGNSGANVLTF. CDR3 in DNA: TGTGCCGTCGGGGGGGGTAGCGGCAACTCTGGGGCCAACGTCCTGACTTTC. The chain employs TRBV10-3 and TRBJ2-6; TRBD2 aligns across 8 bases. There are 17 residues in the CDR3. Germline V lookup: CDR1 ENHRY, CDR2 SYGVKD. Losses at the gene ends were 11 bases for V and 0 bases for J; bases not matched to a gene: 12.

This clonotype has at least ten counts. The chain has TRBV14 and TRBJ2-1; 8 bases align to TRBD1. Germline-derived CDR1 and CDR2 are SGHDN and FVKESK. Trimming took 4 bases from V and 5 from J; bases not matched to a gene: 4. This CDR3 contains 14 residues. This chain's CDR3 is CASSRRTGNNEQFF. CDR3 bases: TGTGCCAGCAGCCGCCGGACAGGGAACAATGAGCAGTTCTTC.

This clonotype was found many times. The rearrangement uses TRBV3-1 and TRBJ2-6; D gene unclear. The V gene lost 1 base and the J gene lost 0 bases, with 4 bases spanning the gap. This CDR3 spans 15 amino acids. Germline values: CDR1 LGHDT, CDR2 YNNKEL (reference sequence). As DNA, the CDR3 is TGTGCCAGCAGCCAAGTTGTCTCTGGGGCCAACGTCCTGACTTTC. As protein: CASSQVVSGANVLTF. The full variable domain, in which reference TRBV3-1 and TRBJ2-6 provide the parts outside the CDR3, is DTAVSQTPKYLVTQMGNDKSIKCEQNLGHDTMYWYKQDSKKFLKIMFSYNNKELIINETVPNRFSPKSPDKAHLNLHINSLELGDSAVYFCASSQVVSGANVLTFGAGSRLTVL.